This T cell receptor beta chain originates from a study of control samples from healthy donors and cancer patients. In germline, CDR1 is MDHEN, CDR2 SYDVKM. The CDR3 extends over 14 amino acids. V lost 2 bases and J 5 bases, leaving 10 bases between the germline ends. The repertoire was sequenced with immunoSEQ multiplex PCR; TCRdb's copy has only in-frame clones and lacks some. The sample holds 75,000 to 100,000 clones, roughly 89% seen once. The clonotype comes from a human donor in good health. The donor label of this sample is uncertain. The chain recombines TRBV28 with TRBJ1-5; possibly TRBD1 for D (5 bases). Sequences were obtained from blood. The CDR3 here is CASSLQGLHQPQHF. CDR3 in DNA: TGTGCCAGCAGTTTACAGGGTCTTCATCAGCCCCAGCATTTT.